The present T cell receptor (beta chain) was sequenced within a study of T cell changes during pregnancy in multiple sclerosis. The data were produced by immunoSEQ multiplex PCR, yet TCRdb's version contains in-frame clones alone and is incomplete. Seen here are tens of thousands of clones, 91% observed once, and the top ten hold roughly 0.85%. Germline-derived CDR1 and CDR2 are SGHRS and YFSETQ. The CDR3 extends over 16 amino acids. Trimming stripped 7 bases from V and 5 bases from J, with 24 bases between. This receptor was identified in a female donor with multiple sclerosis, enrolled in a pregnancy study. The chain couples TRBV5-1 to TRBJ2-5, with D perhaps matching TRBD1 (5 bases). The source was peripheral blood, collected in the second trimester of pregnancy. This chain's CDR3 is CASRPLQGQGEETQYF. CDR3 nucleotide sequence: TGCGCCAGCCGGCCCCTGCAAGGGCAGGGTGAGGAGACCCAGTACTTC.